Presented here are 22 T cell receptor beta chains from one specimen sequenced in a study of shared clonotypes between healthy human individuals. Generated by immunoSEQ multiplex PCR, the TCRdb table keeps only in-frame clones and is missing some. Among around 1.9 million clones listed, roughly 93% were seen once. CD45RO-negative, CCR7-selected cells formed the naive CD8 fraction, which excluded terminally differentiated effector memory CD45RA+ cells. The sample comprised naive CD8+ T cells from PBMCs. The receptor source for this set is a young man in good health. Some clones in this sample may be carry-over from other donors' samples.

CDR3 sequence: CASSSTGTGPSSYEQYF. CDR3 coding DNA: TGTGCCAGCAGCTCCACCGGGACAGGGCCGAGCTCCTACGAGCAGTACTTC. The chain links TRBV5-4 to TRBJ2-7, with 9 nucleotides matching TRBD1. V lost 3 bases and J lost 0; bases outside the gene matches: 10. From germline, CDR1 is SGHNT and CDR2 YYREEE (reference sequence). This CDR3 has 17 amino acids.

This clone has just one count. The rearrangement uses TRBV7-6 and TRBJ2-4; 11 positions match TRBD2. CDR3 length equals 18 residues. J was trimmed by 4 bases and V by 5 bases; bases with no gene match: 13. Germline V lookup: CDR1 SGHVS, CDR2 FNYEAQ. CDR3: CASSPNRPGLAVKNIQYF. CDR3 nucleotide sequence: TGTGCCAGCAGCCCAAACCGCCCGGGACTAGCGGTTAAAAACATTCAGTACTTC.

The V and J genes are TRBV7-9 and TRBJ1-2; no clear D gene. Germline V gives CDR1 SEHNR, CDR2 FQNEAQ (reference sequence). This CDR3 has 17 amino acids. V lost 5 bases, J lost 0 bases, and 19 bases lay in between. This CDR3 reads CASSVKSADPPNYGYTF. CDR3 sequence (DNA): TGTGCCAGCAGCGTAAAATCTGCAGACCCACCTAACTATGGCTACACCTTC.

The rearrangement joins TRBV7-8 to TRBJ1-1; D remains unclear. The CDR3 has 15 residues. Per germline, CDR1 SGHVS and CDR2 FQNEAQ. Trimming left V 5 bases short and J 4 bases short, with 17 bases between. DNA of the CDR3: TGTGCCAGCAGCATCCTTGGGCCCCGGGGCACTGAAGCTTTCTTT. This gives the protein CASSILGPRGTEAFF. Supplemented by reference TRBV7-8 and TRBJ1-1, the full variable domain reads GAGVSQSPRYKVAKRGQDVALRCDPISGHVSLFWYQQALGQGPEFLTYFQNEAQLDKSGLPSDRFFAERPEGSVSTLKIQRTQQEDSAVYLCASSILGPRGTEAFFGQGTRLTVV.

The V gene is TRBV4-2, the J gene TRBJ2-3; 8 positions agree with TRBD2. CDR1 is LGHNA, CDR2 YNFKEQ, per germline. V dropped 2 bases and J dropped 2; count of bases not matched to a gene: 6. This CDR3 contains 16 residues. In nucleotides, the CDR3 is TGTGCCAGCAGCCAACTAGCGGGTCGTGTCACAGATACGCAGTATTTT. It specifies CASSQLAGRVTDTQYF.

This clone was seen a single time. The V and J genes are TRBV6-1 and TRBJ2-2; perhaps TRBD1 as D (5 bases). Germline V gene sequence: CDR1 MNHNS, CDR2 SASEGT. The CDR3 contains 16 residues. V lost 4 bases and J 3 bases, leaving 15 bases between the germline ends. The CDR3 loop is CASSAWGRVDTGELFF. CDR3 nucleotides: TGTGCCAGCAGTGCGTGGGGCAGGGTAGACACCGGGGAGCTGTTTTTT.

This sequence joins TRBV28 and TRBJ1-1, with D perhaps TRBD1 (6 bases). CDR3 size: 16 residues. Germline CDR1 reads MDHEN; CDR2 reads SYDVKM. Between the trimmed V and J ends, which lost 5 bases and 1 base, there was a span of 17 bases. CDR3 DNA: TGTGCCAGCAGTCGCGGACAGTGGGGGGGGAACACTGAAGCTTTCTTT. It yields the protein CASSRGQWGGNTEAFF.

The J gene is TRBJ2-3, the V gene TRBV15; TRBD2 matches 11 bases. With 1 base clipped from V and 4 bases from J, the junction kept 7 bases outside the gene matches. This CDR3 region has 17 residues. Germline CDR1 reads LNHNV; CDR2 reads YYDKDF (reference sequence). The CDR3 region is CATSRVLLAGASDTQYF. The CDR3 nucleotides read TGTGCCACCAGCAGAGTCCTACTAGCGGGAGCCTCAGATACGCAGTATTTT.

Details on this clone: This sample also contains other DNA sequences that code for the same CDR3. V usage is TRBV4-1 and J usage is TRBJ2-4, with D possibly being TRBD1 or TRBD2 (6 bases each). The CDR3 length is 13 residues. Germline-derived CDR1 and CDR2 are MGHRA and YSYEKL. With 1 base removed from V and 6 bases from J, the gap between germline ends came to 7 bases. The CDR3 DNA is TGCGCCAGCAGCCAAGGGGGGGCAAACATTCAGTACTTC. Its protein product is CASSQGGANIQYF.

In this sample, this clone turned up once. The chain uses TRBV4-1 and TRBJ2-7; 10 bases match TRBD1. The ends lost 5 bases at V and 4 bases at J; junction bases unmatched: 17. The CDR3 is 18 amino acids. Germline values: CDR1 MGHRA, CDR2 YSYEKL. The CDR3 DNA follows: TGCGCCAGCAGCTCCCGACGCGCCCCGTTGGACAGGGGGTACGAGCAGTACTTC. Its translation is CASSSRRAPLDRGYEQYF.

In its sample, this clone was seen once. The gene calls are TRBV28 and TRBJ2-5, with 8 bases identical to TRBD1. This CDR3 is built from 16 residues. V shed 6 bases and J 3 bases; nucleotides not matched to a gene: 12. Germline V gene sequence: CDR1 MDHEN, CDR2 SYDVKM. The CDR3 region is CASRDGQGSLEETQYF. CDR3 DNA sequence: TGTGCCAGCAGAGATGGACAGGGCTCCCTCGAAGAGACCCAGTACTTC.

The V and J genes are TRBV28 and TRBJ1-1, with D perhaps matching TRBD1 (5 bases). CDR1 is MDHEN, CDR2 SYDVKM, per germline. The CDR3 spans 15 residues. Trimming left V 5 bases short and J 6 bases short, with 19 bases between. CDR3 sequence (DNA): TGTGCCAGCAGTCCCGGGACGGAGGTTTTTGCTGAAGCTTTCTTT. This gives the protein CASSPGTEVFAEAFF.

The rearrangement joins TRBV9 to TRBJ1-2; TRBD1 might be the D (5 bases). The ends were cut back, 0 bases at V and 8 bases at J, with 14 bases in the middle. CDR1 is SGDLS, CDR2 YYNGEE, per germline. CDR3 length equals 14 residues. The CDR3: CASSVDRGRWGYTF. The DNA for the CDR3 is TGTGCCAGCAGCGTAGATAGGGGCAGGTGGGGCTACACCTTC.

The chain joins TRBV11-2 to TRBJ2-6; 7 positions agree with TRBD1. This CDR3 is built from 17 residues. With 0 bases clipped from V and 3 bases from J, the junction kept 5 bases outside the gene matches. Germline loops: CDR1 SGHAT, CDR2 FQNNGV. CDR3 amino acids: CASSLERRGNGANVLTF. In DNA, the CDR3 is TGTGCCAGCAGCTTAGAGCGCAGGGGGAATGGGGCCAACGTCCTGACTTTC.

About this clone itself: Other DNA sequences in the same sample also yield this CDR3. The gene calls are TRBV14 and TRBJ2-1, with D uncertain. The CDR3 has 12 amino acids. The germline V and J ends were trimmed by 1 base and 3 bases, with 1 base remaining between them. Germline CDR1 is SGHDN and CDR2 is FVKESK. CDR3 amino acids: CASSQGYNEQFF. CDR3 nucleotides: TGTGCCAGCAGCCAAGGCTACAATGAGCAGTTCTTC.

The chain carries TRBV27 and TRBJ1-1; no definite D call. This CDR3 spans 16 amino acids. Trimming stripped 4 bases from V and 1 base from J, with 16 bases between. In germline, CDR1 is MNHEY, CDR2 SMNVEV (reference sequence). CDR3 loop: CASSCPRRWENTEAFF. In DNA, the CDR3 is TGTGCCAGCAGTTGCCCCCGCCGGTGGGAGAACACTGAAGCTTTCTTT.

This rearrangement joins TRBV28 to TRBJ1-2; D is unresolved. The V end was cut by 5 bases, the J end by 8 bases, with 12 bases between. This CDR3 spans 12 amino acids. Germline V CDR1 and CDR2: MDHEN, SYDVKM. The DNA of the CDR3 is TGTGCCAGCAGTCCCACCCTGGCCGGCTACACCTTC. The encoded protein is CASSPTLAGYTF.

The chain recombines TRBV28 with TRBJ2-2, with D maybe TRBD2 (5 bases). Germline V gives CDR1 MDHEN, CDR2 SYDVKM. V lost 4 bases and J 6 bases, leaving 18 bases between the germline ends. The CDR3 runs to 16 residues. CDR3 nucleotide sequence: TGTGCCAGCAGTTCGCTCGCGGGTTCGTTGGCCGGGGAGCTGTTTTTT. It translates to CASSSLAGSLAGELFF. The whole variable domain, remainder taken from reference TRBV28 and TRBJ2-2, is DVKVTQSSRYLVKRTGEKVFLECVQDMDHENMFWYRQDPGLGLRLIYFSYDVKMKEKGDIPEGYSVSREKKERFSLILESASTNQTSMYLCASSSLAGSLAGELFFGEGSRLTVL.

As concerns this clone: One end of the junction is discordant with germline, which a read error may explain. The V and J genes are TRBV18 and TRBJ2-3; maybe TRBD1 (6 bases). From germline, CDR1 is KGHSH and CDR2 LQKENI. CDR3 size: 15 residues. CDR3: CASSQGAESTDTQYF. CDR3 nucleotide sequence: TGTGCCAGTTCACAGGGCGCCGAGAGCACAGATACGCAGTATTTT.

The chain has TRBV18 and TRBJ2-1; TRBD2 matches 12 bases. The ends lost 2 bases at V and 5 bases at J; junction bases unmatched: 10. Germline values: CDR1 KGHSH, CDR2 LQKENI. The CDR3 sequence is 18 residues long. The CDR3 loop is CASSPMASGRALHNEQFF. CDR3 in DNA: TGTGCCAGCTCACCAATGGCTAGCGGGAGGGCCCTTCACAATGAGCAGTTCTTC.

The chain employs TRBV4-1 and TRBJ1-2, with a tentative D call TRBD1 (6 bases). Trimming took off 2 bases at V and 6 bases at J, with 22 bases between the two ends. This CDR3 has 17 residues. The germline V gene has CDR1 MGHRA and CDR2 YSYEKL. The CDR3 DNA reads TGCGCCAGCAGCCAAAGTGCACACGTCCGGGACATCAATGGCTACACCTTC. Translation: CASSQSAHVRDINGYTF.

Only one count was recorded for this clone. The V and J genes are TRBV28 and TRBJ2-7; 8 bases agree with TRBD1. In germline, CDR1 is MDHEN, CDR2 SYDVKM. The CDR3 contains 15 residues. V shed 6 bases and J 3 bases; nucleotides not matched to a gene: 10. The CDR3 nucleotides read TGTGCCAGCAGACCGGGACAGGTCCTCTACTACGAGCAGTACTTC. Protein sequence: CASRPGQVLYYEQYF.